One and the same sample provided the 21 T cell receptor beta chains below, sequenced in a study of shared clonotypes between healthy human individuals. TCRdb's copy holds only in-frame clones and misses some; the assay was immunoSEQ multiplex PCR. Counted here are some 2,000,000 clones, over 85% occurring once; the ten biggest clones make up about 1.1%. The naive CD8 subset, CD45RO-negative cells positively selected for CCR7, excluded terminally differentiated effector memory CD45RA+ cells. The sample taken for sequencing was naive CD8+ T cells sorted from blood. The receptor source for this set is a man aged 18-30 years in good health.

The gene calls are TRBV5-4 and TRBJ2-7, with 7 bases that match TRBD2. Germline V gene data show CDR1 as SGHNT and CDR2 as YYREEE (reference sequence). The CDR3 totals 15 residues. After removal of 4 bases from V and 0 bases from J, the junction contained 7 bases not matched to a gene. CDR3: CASSPASGTSYEQYF. CDR3 coding DNA: TGTGCCAGCAGCCCCGCTAGCGGAACCTCCTACGAGCAGTACTTC.

The V and J genes are TRBV18 and TRBJ1-2, with 10 bases fitting TRBD1. This CDR3 is built from 18 residues. The germline gives CDR1 KGHSH, CDR2 LQKENI. Unmatched junction bases numbered 15, after V lost 0 bases and J lost 8 bases. In nucleotides, the CDR3 is TGTGCCAGCTCACCACCGCAGATGACAGGGGGCTTAACCCGGGGCTACACCTTC. Its translation is CASSPPQMTGGLTRGYTF.

This clone was recorded a few times. Written as DNA, the CDR3 is TGTGCCAGCAGTGAATTTTTCGGGGTGGGACCCCTCCACTTT. This encodes CASSEFFGVGPLHF. This chain links TRBV6-1 with TRBJ1-6, with D uncertain. V gave up 2 bases and J gave up 12 bases, with 14 bases separating them. This CDR3 is built from 14 residues. From germline, CDR1 is MNHNS and CDR2 SASEGT.

This chain connects TRBV7-6 to TRBJ2-5; D perhaps matches TRBD2 (7 bases). Germline lookup yields CDR1 SGHVS and CDR2 FNYEAQ. V was clipped by 4 bases and J by 6 bases, with 15 bases between them. The CDR3 has 14 residues. CDR3 DNA sequence: TGTGCCAGCAGCTCCGATGGGGGGGCAAAGACCCAGTACTTC. Protein product: CASSSDGGAKTQYF.

This chain links TRBV4-1 with TRBJ2-1; 8 nucleotides match TRBD2. CDR1 and CDR2 (germline): MGHRA, YSYEKL. CDR3 length: 15 residues. V lost 4 bases and J lost 4; bases outside the gene matches: 6. Written as DNA, the CDR3 is TGCGCCAGCAGCCCCGGCCTAGCGGGTTACAATGAGCAGTTCTTC. Translating it yields CASSPGLAGYNEQFF.

A remark on this clone: Additional DNA sequences in this sample encode the identical CDR3. The chain uses TRBV4-3 and TRBJ2-1; D might be TRBD2 (5 bases). V lost 4 bases and J 0 bases, leaving 13 bases between the germline ends. In germline, CDR1 is LGHNA, CDR2 YSLEER. This CDR3 spans 16 amino acids. CDR3 region: CASSRLTGSSYNEQFF. CDR3 DNA: TGCGCCAGCAGCCGTCTTACGGGGAGCTCCTACAATGAGCAGTTCTTC.

This chain joins TRBV5-1 and TRBJ2-3; no firm D call. The V gene lost 3 bases and the J gene lost 3 bases, with 17 bases spanning the gap. CDR1 and CDR2 from the germline V gene are SGHRS and YFSETQ. CDR3 length: 16 residues. The CDR3 DNA sequence: TGCGCCAGCAGCTCCTTCGAACCCCGAGGAACAGATACGCAGTATTTT. It codes for CASSSFEPRGTDTQYF.

V gene TRBV7-8 combines with J gene TRBJ1-1; D remains ambiguous. V was cut by 0 bases and J by 2 bases, with 13 bases left in between. The CDR3 has 16 amino acids. The V gene's germline CDR1 is SGHVS and CDR2 FQNEAQ. The CDR3 bases are TGTGCCAGCAGCTTAGCGGGCCTACTGATCAACACTGAAGCTTTCTTT. Translation gives CASSLAGLLINTEAFF.

The chain carries TRBV5-6 and TRBJ1-6, with TRBD1 matching over 9 bases. V was pared by 0 bases and J by 7 bases, with 11 bases of the junction left unmatched. Per germline, CDR1 SGHDT and CDR2 YYEEEE. The CDR3 length is 18 residues. Here the CDR3 DNA reads TGTGCCAGCAGCTTGGGTCTGGCCGGGACAGGGACAAATTCACCCCTCCACTTT. Its protein product is CASSLGLAGTGTNSPLHF.

This clone has a single count. This rearrangement joins TRBV29-1 to TRBJ2-1; 8 nucleotides line up with TRBD2. The CDR3 covers 15 residues. V gave up 3 bases and J gave up 3 bases; unmatched junction bases: 7. CDR1 SQVTM and CDR2 ANQGSEA come from the germline V gene. The CDR3 loop is CSVEPGLVNYNEQFF. As DNA, the CDR3 is TGCAGCGTTGAGCCGGGACTAGTGAACTACAATGAGCAGTTCTTC.

This clone has only a few counts. V usage is TRBV5-5 and J usage is TRBJ1-5, with D maybe TRBD1 (5 bases). The CDR3 has 15 amino acids. Germline values: CDR1 SGHKS, CDR2 YYEKEE (reference sequence). The ends were cut back, 5 bases at V and 7 bases at J, with 19 bases in the middle. The CDR3 DNA is TGTGCCAGCAGTCTCTCCGGCCAGGGAGGGCAGCCCCAGCATTTT. As protein: CASSLSGQGGQPQHF. The variable domain in full, completed from reference TRBV5-5 and TRBJ1-5, reads DAGVTQSPTHLIKTRGQQVTLRCSPISGHKSVSWYQQVLGQGPQFIFQYYEKEERGRGNFPDRFSARQFPNYSSELNVNALLLGDSALYLCASSLSGQGGQPQHFGDGTRLSIL.

The genes are TRBV4-1 and TRBJ2-5; no definite D call. The germline V gene encodes CDR1 MGHRA and CDR2 YSYEKL. The CDR3 contains 13 residues. Trimming shortened V by 6 bases and J by 4 bases, and 12 bases separated the two germline ends. The CDR3: CASSYNSLETQYF. In DNA, the CDR3 is TGCGCCAGCAGTTACAACAGTTTAGAGACCCAGTACTTC.

The rearrangement joins TRBV5-5 to TRBJ1-1, with TRBD1 matching over 9 bases. Looked up from germline, CDR1 is SGHKS and CDR2 is YYEKEE (reference sequence). This CDR3 contains 14 residues. The J segment lost 1 base and the V segment lost 4 bases, leaving 2 bases of the junction unmatched. CDR3 in amino acids: CASSPGQGNTEAFF. The CDR3 bases are TGTGCCAGCAGCCCGGGACAGGGGAACACTGAAGCTTTCTTT.

The chain couples TRBV27 to TRBJ2-1; 7 bases map to TRBD2. Germline CDR1 MNHEY, CDR2 SMNVEV (reference sequence). CDR3 length equals 16 residues. V lost 2 bases and J lost 4; bases outside the gene matches: 8. CDR3 in amino acids: CASSLITGGSYNEQFF. CDR3 DNA sequence: TGTGCCAGCAGTTTAATTACGGGAGGCAGTTACAATGAGCAGTTCTTC.

This chain connects TRBV11-2 to TRBJ2-1; TRBD2 agrees at 12 bases. This CDR3 is built from 16 residues. Trimming took 3 bases from V and 9 from J; bases not matched to a gene: 9. Germline lookup yields CDR1 SGHAT and CDR2 FQNNGV. This CDR3 is CASSLPSGRGLIEQFF. Here the CDR3 DNA reads TGTGCCAGCAGCTTGCCTAGCGGGAGGGGGCTGATTGAGCAGTTCTTC.

The gene calls are TRBV6-5 and TRBJ2-7; D may match TRBD1 or TRBD2 (5 bases each). The CDR3 spans 14 residues. V lost 6 bases and J lost 2, with 14 bases in between. Looked up from germline, CDR1 is MNHEY and CDR2 is SVGAGI. The chain's CDR3 is CASSWDGPPYEQYF. CDR3 sequence (DNA): TGTGCCAGCAGCTGGGACGGCCCCCCCTACGAGCAGTACTTC.

The CDR3 sequence is CASSRGLDYEQYF. Here the CDR3 DNA reads TGTGCCAGCAGCCGAGGGCTTGACTACGAGCAGTACTTC. The chain uses TRBV6-5 and TRBJ2-7, with D possibly being TRBD2 (5 bases). Germline V lookup: CDR1 MNHEY, CDR2 SVGAGI. V lost 6 bases to trimming and J lost 3 bases, with 12 bases between them. The CDR3 has 13 amino acids.

The chain recombines TRBV4-1 with TRBJ2-7; 9 nucleotides align to TRBD1. V lost 6 bases to trimming and J lost 6 bases; unmatched junction nucleotides: 12. Germline V gives CDR1 MGHRA, CDR2 YSYEKL. The CDR3 length is 15 residues. CDR3 residues: CASRDRQGGFREQYF. As DNA, the CDR3 is TGCGCCAGCAGGGATCGACAGGGGGGGTTTCGCGAGCAGTACTTC.

This clone was picked up one time. The identical CDR3 is also encoded by other nucleotide sequences in the sample. The chain has TRBV6-6 and TRBJ2-2; D uncertain. Germline V CDR1 and CDR2: MNHNY, SVGAGI (reference sequence). The CDR3 extends over 11 amino acids. The V end was cut by 6 bases, the J end by 3 bases, with 2 bases between. The CDR3 is CASRDTGELFF. The CDR3 DNA sequence: TGTGCCAGCAGGGACACCGGGGAGCTGTTTTTT.

To note about this clone: Other DNA sequences in the sample encode the same CDR3. The V gene is TRBV6-5, the J gene TRBJ2-1; D is perhaps TRBD1 or TRBD2 (6 bases each). This CDR3 spans 14 amino acids. Deletions cut 0 bases from V and 5 bases from J, with 8 bases between. The V gene's germline CDR1 is MNHEY and CDR2 SVGAGI. The CDR3 sequence is CASSYSGGHNEQFF. The CDR3 nucleotides are TGTGCCAGCAGTTACTCTGGGGGGCACAATGAGCAGTTCTTC.

This chain joins TRBV6-1 and TRBJ1-5, with D unresolved. The CDR3 contains 12 residues. Germline values: CDR1 MNHNS, CDR2 SASEGT. The V and J ends lost 8 bases and 9 bases respectively, with 14 bases between them. CDR3 sequence: CASSPGSSPQHF. The CDR3 nucleotides are TGTGCCAGCTCCCCGGGGAGTTCGCCCCAGCATTTT.